The rows below give T cell receptor beta chains drawn from one sample of a study of blood T cell repertoires in COVID-19. The assay was immunoSEQ multiplex PCR, and TCRdb's table has in-frame clones only and misses some. The sample has about 130,000 clones, about 80% seen once. Sequencing was performed on peripheral blood. These receptors were collected from a human donor in a cohort sampled during active COVID-19. Each CDR3 is given with its conserved first and last residue. D genes are given only for firm matches. Part of the rows lack a size; the others show once, few, many or a class for expanded clones.

size,V,J,D,DNA,CDR3
NA,TRBV27,TRBJ1-4,NA,TGTGCCAGCAGCCCCAGGGAATTGACTAATGAAAAACTGTTTTTT,CASSPRELTNEKLFF
once,TRBV19,TRBJ2-3,TRBD2,TGTGCCAGTAGTATCGTACTAGCGGGGGGCCCAGATACGCAGTATTTT,CASSIVLAGGPDTQYF
once,TRBV29-1,TRBJ2-7,TRBD2,TGCAGCGCCGTTCGGGGGGACGAGCAGTACTTC,CSAVRGDEQYF
NA,TRBV18,TRBJ1-1,TRBD1,TGTGCCAGCTCACCAGGGGACAGAGAAGCTTTCTTT,CASSPGDREAFF
NA,TRBV7-9,TRBJ1-2,NA,TGTGCCAGCAGCTACCTAGGCTACGCCATCGGCTACACCTTC,CASSYLGYAIGYTF
few,TRBV7-8,TRBJ2-7,TRBD1,TGTGCCAGCAGCACCAGACAGGGAACCGAGCAGTACTTC,CASSTRQGTEQYF
NA,TRBV6-1,TRBJ2-5,NA,TGTGCCAGCAGTGAATCCTGGGCAGCCCAAGAGACCCAGTACTTC,CASSESWAAQETQYF
NA,TRBV10-3,TRBJ1-2,NA,TGTGCCATCAGTGAGTCCGGGACTGGCTTCACCTTC,CAISESGTGFTF
NA,TRBV5-8,TRBJ1-6,NA,TGTGCCAGCAGCTTGGACAGGTTGAAAGGGTCACCCCTCCACTTT,CASSLDRLKGSPLHF
NA,TRBV29-1,TRBJ2-7,NA,TGCAGCGTTGAAGATCTAGACAGCACTTACGAGCAGTACTTC,CSVEDLDSTYEQYF
NA,TRBV7-6,TRBJ1-1,NA,TGTGCCAGCAGCCCGTCAACGACAGCTATGAACACTGAAGCTTTCTTT,CASSPSTTAMNTEAFF
NA,TRBV5-4,TRBJ2-2,NA,TGTGCCAGCAGCTTGACGTCAGCGAACACCGGGGAGCTGTTTTTT,CASSLTSANTGELFF
once,TRBV15,TRBJ2-2,NA,TGTGCCACCAGCAGCCCCAGGTCACGCAGCGGGGAGCTGTTTTTT,CATSSPRSRSGELFF
NA,TRBV19,TRBJ2-1,TRBD2,TGTGCCAGTACGGGGACTAGCGTCAACAATGAGCAGTTCTTC,CASTGTSVNNEQFF
once,TRBV18,TRBJ1-1,NA,TGTGCCAGCCTGTTGGACAGAAACACTGAAGCTTTCTTT,CASLLDRNTEAFF
NA,TRBV3-1/TRBV3-2,TRBJ2-1,TRBD2,TGTGCCAGCAGCCTTACCGCCGGTCTAGCGGGGGTGGTTTGGTTCTTC,CASSLTAGLAGVVWFF
NA,TRBV6-5,TRBJ2-2,TRBD2,TGTGCCAGCGGGTTGAGTCTAGCGGCCGGGGAGCTGTTTTTT,CASGLSLAAGELFF
NA,TRBV9,TRBJ1-3,NA,TGTGCCAGCAGCGTAGGGGCAGCCTCTGGAAACACCATATATTTT,CASSVGAASGNTIYF
NA,TRBV12-3/TRBV12-4,TRBJ1-1,NA,TGTGCCAGCAGTTTAGTCAGGACTGAAGCTTTCTTT,CASSLVRTEAFF
NA,TRBV5-4,TRBJ2-7,TRBD2,TGTGCCAGCAGCTTGATGGTTAGCGGGGACGAGCAGTACTTC,CASSLMVSGDEQYF
NA,TRBV23-1,TRBJ1-5,TRBD1,TGCGCCAGCAGTCAATCCGCGGACAGGGGGCGCAGTGGCCAGCCCCAGCATTTT,CASSQSADRGRSGQPQHF
NA,TRBV30,TRBJ2-3,TRBD2,TGTGCTTTGGGACTAGCGGGAGCAGATACGCAGTATTTT,CALGLAGADTQYF
NA,TRBV3-1/TRBV3-2,TRBJ2-5,TRBD2,TGTGCCAGCAGCCAACGGGGGGGACTTCAAGAGACCCAGTACTTC,CASSQRGGLQETQYF
NA,TRBV29-1,TRBJ2-3,NA,TGCAGCGTTGTAACAGATACGCAGTATTTT,CSVVTDTQYF
few,TRBV27,TRBJ1-2,NA,TGTGCCAGCAGTTTATCTATGGCAGGGAGGGTCTATGGCTACACCTTC,CASSLSMAGRVYGYTF
once,TRBV9,TRBJ1-3,NA,TGTGCCAGCAGCGTAGGAAGGACAGTCTCTGGAAACACCATATATTTT,CASSVGRTVSGNTIYF
NA,TRBV7-2,TRBJ2-5,NA,TGTGCCAGCAGCCCCAACAGGGCAGGGGAGACCCAGTACTTC,CASSPNRAGETQYF
NA,TRBV6-5,TRBJ2-7,TRBD2,TGTGCCAGCAACCCTCCTAGCGGGGGGGCTGGAGAGCAGTACTTC,CASNPPSGGAGEQYF
few,TRBV2,TRBJ1-4,NA,TGTGCCAGCAGTGAACAGCTAGCCCTTAATGAAAAACTGTTTTTT,CASSEQLALNEKLFF
NA,TRBV3-1/TRBV3-2,TRBJ2-2,NA,TGTGCCAGCAGCCCCACAGGACTAACCGCGAACACCGGGGAGCTGTTTTTT,CASSPTGLTANTGELFF
NA,TRBV7-2,TRBJ1-2,NA,TGTGCCAGCAGCTTCACAGGGACCGATGGCTACACCTTC,CASSFTGTDGYTF
NA,TRBV7-3,TRBJ1-6,NA,TGTGCCAGCAGCCTCAATCAGAACAGGAATTCACCCCTCCACTTT,CASSLNQNRNSPLHF
NA,TRBV4-2,TRBJ1-2,TRBD1,TGTGCCAGCAGCCAAGATGCGGACAGGACTAACTATGGCTACACCTTC,CASSQDADRTNYGYTF
NA,TRBV10-3,TRBJ1-2,TRBD1,TGTGCCATCGGACAGGTCGGAGACTATGGCTACACCTTC,CAIGQVGDYGYTF
NA,TRBV10-3,TRBJ2-5,NA,TGTGCCATCAGCCTAGACCCTGAAGAGACCCAGTACTTC,CAISLDPEETQYF